These 26 T cell receptor beta chains were sequenced from one sample in a study of shared clonotypes between healthy human individuals. TCRdb's copy holds only in-frame clones and misses some; the assay was immunoSEQ multiplex PCR. Of about 2.1 million clones listed, over 85% are singletons. CD8 cells regarded as naive lacked CD45RO, were positively chosen for CCR7, and omitted terminally differentiated effector memory CD45RA+ cells. Specimen: naive CD8+ T cells from PBMCs. The source is a man between 18 and 29 years old in good health. Some clones in this sample may be carry-over from other donors' samples.

CDR3 in amino acids: CATSTPRQGFRGYGYTF. For the CDR3, the DNA is TGTGCCACCAGCACCCCGAGACAGGGCTTTAGGGGCTATGGCTACACCTTC. The chain carries TRBV15 and TRBJ1-2, with TRBD1 matching 7 bases. The V gene's germline CDR1 is LNHNV and CDR2 YYDKDF (reference sequence). CDR3 length: 17 residues. The trim removed 4 bases at V and 4 bases at J, leaving 15 bases unmatched.

The rearrangement joins TRBV7-3 to TRBJ2-1; D gene ambiguous. The germline V and J ends were trimmed by 5 bases and 4 bases, with 12 bases remaining between them. Germline-derived CDR1 and CDR2 are SGHTA and FQGTGA. The CDR3 loop spans 14 amino acids. Written as DNA, the CDR3 is TGTGCCAGCAGCCCCCGGGCGGATTACAATGAGCAGTTCTTC. This gives the protein CASSPRADYNEQFF.

Details on this clone: The identical CDR3 is also encoded by other nucleotide sequences in the sample. V is TRBV7-6 and J is TRBJ2-7, with TRBD2 matching over 10 bases. Germline values: CDR1 SGHVS, CDR2 FNYEAQ. This CDR3 comprises 15 residues. J gave up 1 base and V 5 bases, and 5 bases lay outside the gene matches. CDR3: CASSLGAGGSYEQYF. CDR3 nucleotide sequence: TGTGCCAGCAGCCTCGGAGCGGGAGGGTCCTACGAGCAGTACTTC. The full variable domain, rest sourced from reference TRBV7-6 and TRBJ2-7, is GAGVSQSPRYKVTKRGQDVALRCDPISGHVSLYWYRQALGQGPEFLTYFNYEAQQDKSGLPNDRFSAERPEGSISTLTIQRTEQRDSAMYRCASSLGAGGSYEQYFGPGTRLTVT.

The chain has TRBV5-5 and TRBJ2-1, with TRBD2 matching over 10 bases. The CDR3 covers 15 residues. Unmatched junction bases numbered 6, after V lost 7 bases and J lost 2 bases. The germline V gene has CDR1 SGHKS and CDR2 YYEKEE (reference sequence). The CDR3 spells CASARTSGTYNEQFF. The CDR3 bases are TGTGCCAGCGCTCGGACTAGCGGTACCTACAATGAGCAGTTCTTC.

The J gene is TRBJ2-3, the V gene TRBV7-9; 9 nucleotides match TRBD1. The CDR3 has 15 amino acids. V lost 5 bases and J lost 4; bases outside the gene matches: 7. Germline V lookup: CDR1 SEHNR, CDR2 FQNEAQ (reference sequence). The DNA for the CDR3 is TGTGCCAGCAGCCCGTGGGGGACAGGGTCAGATACGCAGTATTTT. It yields the protein CASSPWGTGSDTQYF.

The J gene is TRBJ2-7, the V gene TRBV5-4, with 9 bases matching TRBD2. The CDR3 loop spans 14 amino acids. CDR1 is SGHNT and CDR2 is YYREEE in the germline V gene (reference sequence). V shed 4 bases and J 3 bases; nucleotides not matched to a gene: 5. CDR3 amino acids: CASSPGLANYEQYF. The CDR3, as DNA: TGTGCCAGCAGCCCGGGACTAGCTAACTACGAGCAGTACTTC.

The chain combines TRBV6-1 with TRBJ1-1, with a possible D match to TRBD1 (5 bases). Trimming removed 6 bases from V and 1 base from J, with 9 bases in between. Germline assignment: CDR1 MNHNS and CDR2 SASEGT. The CDR3 spans 13 residues. Here the CDR3 reads CASRGLANTEAFF. CDR3 sequence (DNA): TGTGCCAGCAGGGGACTGGCGAACACTGAAGCTTTCTTT.

The rearrangement joins TRBV4-1 to TRBJ1-2, with no clear D. Germline V gene sequence: CDR1 MGHRA, CDR2 YSYEKL. This CDR3 contains 15 residues. V gave up 3 bases and J gave up 5 bases, with 16 bases separating them. The CDR3 region is CASSHPGQEEYGYTF. CDR3 DNA: TGCGCCAGCAGCCACCCCGGGCAGGAGGAGTATGGCTACACCTTC.

The rearrangement links TRBV10-1 to TRBJ2-2; D is possibly TRBD1 or TRBD2 (6 bases each). Per the germline V gene, CDR1 is WNHNN and CDR2 is SYGVQD (reference sequence). V lost 3 bases to trimming and J lost 13 bases, with 9 bases between them. The CDR3 is 11 amino acids. Here the CDR3 reads CASSEGGGLFF. The CDR3 DNA reads TGCGCCAGCAGTGAAGGGGGAGGGCTGTTTTTT.

The chain links TRBV19 to TRBJ1-2; tentative D call: TRBD1 (5 bases). Deletions cut 5 bases from V and 2 bases from J, with 9 bases between. Germline V lookup: CDR1 LNHDA, CDR2 SQIVND (reference sequence). The CDR3 spans 13 residues. CDR3: CASSDGHNYGYTF. The CDR3 region has the DNA TGTGCCAGTAGTGACGGACACAACTATGGCTACACCTTC.

This clone appeared a single time. V is TRBV28 and J is TRBJ1-1; D is unclear. The V end lost 5 bases, the J end lost 7 bases, and 26 bases lay between the germline ends. Germline V CDR1 and CDR2: MDHEN, SYDVKM. This CDR3 is 17 amino acids long. Here the CDR3 DNA reads TGTGCCAGCAGTAGCACCCTCCAATTCCAGGACGTGAATGAAGCTTTCTTT. It specifies CASSSTLQFQDVNEAFF.

V is TRBV19 and J is TRBJ2-7; 11 bases map to TRBD2. The CDR3 totals 14 residues. CDR1 is LNHDA and CDR2 is SQIVND in the germline V gene (reference sequence). V dropped 4 bases and J dropped 2; count of bases not matched to a gene: 1. The CDR3 spells CASSKLAGAYEQYF. CDR3 in DNA: TGTGCCAGTAGTAAACTAGCGGGAGCCTACGAGCAGTACTTC.

The J gene is TRBJ2-1, the V gene TRBV5-1; no reliable D call. Per germline, CDR1 SGHRS and CDR2 YFSETQ. V was pared by 5 bases and J by 6 bases, with 9 bases between. The length of the CDR3 is 12 residues. CDR3 bases: TGCGCCAGCAGGCCCCCTACCAATGAGCAGTTCTTC. Residues: CASRPPTNEQFF.

This clone was seen a handful of times. The chain joins TRBV19 to TRBJ1-1; the D is unclear. The V gene's germline CDR1 is LNHDA and CDR2 SQIVND (reference sequence). The CDR3 is 11 amino acids. The ends were cut back, 8 bases at V and 0 bases at J, with 4 bases in the middle. CDR3 in amino acids: CASLMNTEAFF. The CDR3 region has the DNA TGTGCCAGTTTGATGAACACTGAAGCTTTCTTT.

This sequence joins TRBV11-2 and TRBJ2-7; D unresolved. Trimming removed 5 bases from V and 2 bases from J, with 4 bases in between. CDR1 is SGHAT and CDR2 is FQNNGV in the germline V gene. The CDR3 sequence is 11 residues long. CDR3 nucleotide sequence: TGTGCCAGCAGCGAAGCCTACGAGCAGTACTTC. Protein product: CASSEAYEQYF.

Comment on this clone: Other DNA sequences in this specimen translate into the identical CDR3. V and J are TRBV7-3 and TRBJ2-5; 7 bases are a match to TRBD1. This CDR3 has 14 residues. The germline V gene encodes CDR1 SGHTA and CDR2 FQGTGA. Trimming cost V 0 bases and J 5 bases; bases outside gene matches: 3. The CDR3 sequence: CASSLTGGGETQYF. The CDR3 nucleotides read TGTGCCAGCAGCTTAACAGGGGGCGGGGAGACCCAGTACTTC.

The chain has TRBV9 and TRBJ2-1, with D possibly being TRBD2 (6 bases). This CDR3 region has 18 residues. Looked up from germline, CDR1 is SGDLS and CDR2 is YYNGEE. Trimming left V 4 bases short and J 2 bases short, with 22 bases between. As DNA, the CDR3 is TGTGCCAGCAGCATCCCCCTCGGCCGGGAGCGCCCCTACAATGAGCAGTTCTTC. It yields the protein CASSIPLGRERPYNEQFF.

This chain connects TRBV27 to TRBJ1-5; 9 bases align to TRBD1. The J segment lost 3 bases and the V segment lost 5 bases, leaving 5 bases of the junction unmatched. CDR3 size: 15 residues. Germline V gene sequence: CDR1 MNHEY, CDR2 SMNVEV (reference sequence). The CDR3 nucleotides read TGTGCCAGCAGTCCACAGGGGGCGTTCAATCAGCCCCAGCATTTT. Protein: CASSPQGAFNQPQHF.

In DNA, the CDR3 is TGTGCCAGCAGCTCGGAGATCAGATTGAACACTGAAGCTTTCTTT. Its protein product is CASSSEIRLNTEAFF. The V call is TRBV11-2, the J call TRBJ1-1; no clear D gene. Germline V gene data show CDR1 as SGHAT and CDR2 as FQNNGV. V was trimmed by 4 bases and J by 0 bases, leaving 12 bases between them. CDR3 length: 15 residues. Variable domain in full (rest from reference TRBV11-2 and TRBJ1-1): EAGVAQSPRYKIIEKRQSVAFWCNPISGHATLYWYQQILGQGPKLLIQFQNNGVVDDSQLPKDRFSAERLKGVDSTLKIQPAKLEDSAVYLCASSSEIRLNTEAFFGQGTRLTVV.

The CDR3 spells CASSPGGGIYGYTF. CDR3 DNA sequence: TGTGCCAGCAGTCCGGGGGGCGGGATCTATGGCTACACCTTC. V is TRBV27 and J is TRBJ1-2; D perhaps matches TRBD1 (6 bases). V gave up 5 bases and J gave up 4 bases, with 14 bases separating them. Germline V gene sequence: CDR1 MNHEY, CDR2 SMNVEV (reference sequence). This CDR3 has 14 residues.

This chain joins TRBV11-2 and TRBJ2-7; 8 nucleotides agree with TRBD2. CDR1 is SGHAT, CDR2 FQNNGV, per germline. The CDR3 runs to 16 residues. J was trimmed by 0 bases and V by 1 base; bases with no gene match: 5. The CDR3 nucleotides read TGTGCCAGCAGCTTAGTAGTCGCGGGAGGCTCCTACGAGCAGTACTTC. Encoded protein: CASSLVVAGGSYEQYF.

This CDR3 reads CASSVQRRGAYNEQFF. CDR3 bases: TGCGCCAGCAGCGTCCAACGGCGGGGCGCCTACAATGAGCAGTTCTTC. This rearrangement joins TRBV4-3 to TRBJ2-1; maybe TRBD2 (6 bases). V gave up 5 bases and J gave up 2 bases, with 16 bases separating them. The CDR3 covers 16 residues. CDR1 and CDR2 (germline): LGHNA, YSLEER.

The chain is built from TRBV30 and TRBJ2-2, with 8 bases lining up with TRBD1. Trimming at V came to 0 bases and at J to 5 bases, leaving 5 bases not matched to a gene. This CDR3 is built from 15 residues. Germline V gene data show CDR1 as GTSNPN and CDR2 as SVGIG (reference sequence). The CDR3 nucleotides read TGTGCCTGGAGTGTACAGGGGGTGCGAACCGGGGAGCTGTTTTTT. It is translated as CAWSVQGVRTGELFF.

The chain has TRBV9 and TRBJ2-7; TRBD2 agrees at 7 bases. After removal of 0 bases from V and 5 bases from J, the junction contained 8 bases not matched to a gene. CDR1 is SGDLS and CDR2 is YYNGEE in the germline V gene. The CDR3 covers 15 residues. The CDR3 sequence is CASSVDWGRVDEQYF. In DNA, the CDR3 is TGTGCCAGCAGCGTAGATTGGGGGAGGGTCGACGAGCAGTACTTC. Full variable domain (rest looked up from reference TRBV9 and TRBJ2-7): DSGVTQTPKHLITATGQRVTLRCSPRSGDLSVYWYQQSLDQGLQFLIQYYNGEERAKGNILERFSAQQFPDLHSELNLSSLELGDSALYFCASSVDWGRVDEQYFGPGTRLTVT.

The chain joins TRBV28 to TRBJ2-2; D gene ambiguous. The CDR3 has 13 residues. The germline gives CDR1 MDHEN, CDR2 SYDVKM. Trimming pared 3 bases from V and 4 bases from J, leaving 6 bases between. The CDR3 protein is CASSFQPTGELFF. The CDR3 coding sequence is TGTGCCAGCAGTTTTCAGCCCACCGGGGAGCTGTTTTTT.

This clone was observed a single time. The rearrangement links TRBV19 to TRBJ2-3; a possible D gene is TRBD2 (7 bases). The V end was cut by 7 bases, the J end by 4 bases, with 9 bases between. Germline assignment: CDR1 LNHDA and CDR2 SQIVND (reference sequence). CDR3 length equals 12 residues. The CDR3 sequence: CASMGGPDTQYF. CDR3 coding DNA: TGTGCCAGTATGGGGGGGCCAGATACGCAGTATTTT.